The entry that follows covers one TCR beta chain sequence. This specimen comes from a study of technical replicates of blood from several donors. Profiling relied on immunoSEQ multiplex PCR, and the TCRdb table lists in-frame clones only, not all of them. The sample has around 57,000 clones, roughly 97% seen once. Germline CDR1 and CDR2: SGHNT and YYREEE (reference sequence). Trimming removed 4 bases at V and 3 bases at J, with 9 bases between. The CDR3 is 13 residues long. This receptor was identified in a human donor in good health. This chain links TRBV5-4 with TRBJ2-3; D is ambiguous. The sequencing sample was made of T cells isolated from PBMCs. The CDR3 sequence is CASSLGGTDTQYF. In DNA, the CDR3 is TGTGCCAGCAGCCTGGGCGGTACAGATACGCAGTATTTT.